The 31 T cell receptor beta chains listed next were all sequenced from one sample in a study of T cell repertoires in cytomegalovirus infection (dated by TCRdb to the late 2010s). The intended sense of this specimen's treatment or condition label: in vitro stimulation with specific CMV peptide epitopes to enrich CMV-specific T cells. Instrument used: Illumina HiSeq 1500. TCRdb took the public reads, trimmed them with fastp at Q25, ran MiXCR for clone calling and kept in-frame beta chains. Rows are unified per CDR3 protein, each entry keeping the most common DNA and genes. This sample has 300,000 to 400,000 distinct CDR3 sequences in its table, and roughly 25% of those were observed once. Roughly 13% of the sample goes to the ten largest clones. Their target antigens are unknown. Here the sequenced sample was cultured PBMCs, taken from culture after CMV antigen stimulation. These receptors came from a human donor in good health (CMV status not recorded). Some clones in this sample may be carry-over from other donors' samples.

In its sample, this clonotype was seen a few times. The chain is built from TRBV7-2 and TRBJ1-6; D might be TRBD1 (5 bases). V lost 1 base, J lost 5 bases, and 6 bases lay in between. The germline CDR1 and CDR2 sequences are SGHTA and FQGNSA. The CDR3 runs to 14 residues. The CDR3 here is CASSLGGNNSPLHF. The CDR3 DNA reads TGTGCCAGCAGCTTAGGGGGGAATAATTCACCCCTCCACTTT.

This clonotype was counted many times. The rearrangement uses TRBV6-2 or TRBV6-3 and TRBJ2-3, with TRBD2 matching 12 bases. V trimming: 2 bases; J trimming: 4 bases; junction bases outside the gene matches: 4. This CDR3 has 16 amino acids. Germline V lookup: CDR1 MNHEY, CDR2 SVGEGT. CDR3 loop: CASSYATSGSADTQYF. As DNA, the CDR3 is TGTGCCAGCAGTTACGCGACTAGCGGGAGTGCAGATACGCAGTATTTT.

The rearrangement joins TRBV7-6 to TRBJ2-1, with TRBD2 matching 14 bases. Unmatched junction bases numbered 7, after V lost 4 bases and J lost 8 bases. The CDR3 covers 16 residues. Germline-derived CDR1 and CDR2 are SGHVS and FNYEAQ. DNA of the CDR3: TGTGCCAGCAGCTACGGACTAGCGGGAGGTGAGGATGAGCAGTTCTTC. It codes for CASSYGLAGGEDEQFF.

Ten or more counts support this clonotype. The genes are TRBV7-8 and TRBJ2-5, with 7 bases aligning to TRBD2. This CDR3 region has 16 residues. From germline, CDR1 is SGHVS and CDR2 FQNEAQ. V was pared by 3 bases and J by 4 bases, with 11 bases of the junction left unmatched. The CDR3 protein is CASSFIRGRGRETQYF. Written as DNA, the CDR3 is TGTGCCAGCAGCTTCATCCGCGGGAGAGGGCGAGAGACCCAGTACTTC.

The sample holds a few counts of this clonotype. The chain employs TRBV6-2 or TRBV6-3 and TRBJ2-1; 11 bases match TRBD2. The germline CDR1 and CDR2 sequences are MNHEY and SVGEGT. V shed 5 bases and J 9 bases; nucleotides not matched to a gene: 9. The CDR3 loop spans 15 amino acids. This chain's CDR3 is CASSLAGGTDSEQFF. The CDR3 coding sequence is TGTGCCAGCAGTCTAGCGGGAGGTACAGATAGTGAGCAGTTCTTC.

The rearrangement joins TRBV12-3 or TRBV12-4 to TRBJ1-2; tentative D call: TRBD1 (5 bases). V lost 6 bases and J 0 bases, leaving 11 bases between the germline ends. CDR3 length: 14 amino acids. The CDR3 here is CASRTQGANYGYTF. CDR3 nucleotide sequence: TGTGCCAGCAGGACTCAGGGCGCTAACTATGGCTACACCTTC.

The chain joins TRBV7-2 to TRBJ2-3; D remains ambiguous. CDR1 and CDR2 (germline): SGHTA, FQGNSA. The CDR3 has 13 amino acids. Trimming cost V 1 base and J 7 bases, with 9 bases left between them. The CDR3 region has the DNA TGTGCCAGCAGCTTAGGGCTGGGAAATACGCAGTATTTT. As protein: CASSLGLGNTQYF.

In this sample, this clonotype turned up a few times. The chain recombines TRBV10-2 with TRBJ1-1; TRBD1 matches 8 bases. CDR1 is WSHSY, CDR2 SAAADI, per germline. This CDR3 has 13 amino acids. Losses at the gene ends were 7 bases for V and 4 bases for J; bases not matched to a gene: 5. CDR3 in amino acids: CASNQQGGTEAFF. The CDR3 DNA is TGCGCCAGCAACCAACAGGGGGGCACTGAAGCTTTCTTT.

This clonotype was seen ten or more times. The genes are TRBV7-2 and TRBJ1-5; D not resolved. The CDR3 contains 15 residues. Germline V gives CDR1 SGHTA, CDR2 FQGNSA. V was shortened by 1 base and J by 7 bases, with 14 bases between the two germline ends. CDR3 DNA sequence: TGTGCCAGCAGCTTAGTGCCGTCCATGGAGCAGCCCCAGCATTTT. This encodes CASSLVPSMEQPQHF.

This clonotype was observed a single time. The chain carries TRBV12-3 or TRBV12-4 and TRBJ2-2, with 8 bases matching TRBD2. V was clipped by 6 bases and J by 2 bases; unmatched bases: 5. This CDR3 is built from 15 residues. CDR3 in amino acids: CASREAGVNTGELFF. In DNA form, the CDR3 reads TGTGCCAGCAGGGAAGCGGGAGTCAACACCGGGGAGCTGTTTTTT.

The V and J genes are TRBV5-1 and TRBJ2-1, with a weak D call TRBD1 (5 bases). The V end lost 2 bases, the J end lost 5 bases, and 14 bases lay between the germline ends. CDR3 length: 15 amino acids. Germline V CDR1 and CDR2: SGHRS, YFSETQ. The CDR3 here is CASSFLQGINNEQFF. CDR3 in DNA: TGCGCCAGCAGCTTTCTCCAGGGCATCAACAATGAGCAGTTCTTC.

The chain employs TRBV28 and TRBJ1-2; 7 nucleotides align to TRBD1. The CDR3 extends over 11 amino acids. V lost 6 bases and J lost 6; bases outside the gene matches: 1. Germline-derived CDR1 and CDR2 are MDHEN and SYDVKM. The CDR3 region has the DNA TGTGCCAGCAGGGGGACAGATGGCTACACCTTC. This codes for CASRGTDGYTF.

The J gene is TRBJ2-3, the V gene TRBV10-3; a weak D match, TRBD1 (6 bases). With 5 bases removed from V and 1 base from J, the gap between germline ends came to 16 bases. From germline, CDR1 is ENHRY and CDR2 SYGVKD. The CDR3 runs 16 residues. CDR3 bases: TGTGCCATCAGTTCACAGGGTCGAGGCCGCACAGATACGCAGTATTTT. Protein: CAISSQGRGRTDTQYF.

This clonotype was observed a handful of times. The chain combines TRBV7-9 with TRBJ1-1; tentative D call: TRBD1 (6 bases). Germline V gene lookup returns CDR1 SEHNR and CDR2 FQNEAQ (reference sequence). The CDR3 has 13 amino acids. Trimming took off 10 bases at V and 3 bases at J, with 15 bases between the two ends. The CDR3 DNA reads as TGTGCCACCCAGGGGCAGGGAGACACTGAAGCTTTCTTT. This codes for CATQGQGDTEAFF.

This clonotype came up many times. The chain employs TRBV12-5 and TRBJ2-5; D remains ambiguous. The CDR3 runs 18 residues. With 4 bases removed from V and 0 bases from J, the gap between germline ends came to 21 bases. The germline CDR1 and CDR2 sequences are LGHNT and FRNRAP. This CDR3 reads CASGSPRQQGKYQETQYF. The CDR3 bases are TGTGCTAGTGGTTCCCCCCGGCAGCAAGGAAAGTACCAAGAGACCCAGTACTTC.

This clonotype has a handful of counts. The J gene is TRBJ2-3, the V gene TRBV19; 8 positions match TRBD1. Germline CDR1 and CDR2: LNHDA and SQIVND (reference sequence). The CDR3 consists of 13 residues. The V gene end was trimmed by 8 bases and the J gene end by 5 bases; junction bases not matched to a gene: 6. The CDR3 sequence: CASSDRGGDTQYF. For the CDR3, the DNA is TGTGCCAGTTCAGACAGGGGAGGAGATACGCAGTATTTT.

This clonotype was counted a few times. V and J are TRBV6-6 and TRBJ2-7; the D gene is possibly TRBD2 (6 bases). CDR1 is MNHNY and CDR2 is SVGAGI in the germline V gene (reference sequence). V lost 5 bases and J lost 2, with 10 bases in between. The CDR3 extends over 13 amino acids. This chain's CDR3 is CASSATRTYEQYF. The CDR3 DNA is TGTGCCAGCAGTGCGACTAGAACCTACGAGCAGTACTTC.

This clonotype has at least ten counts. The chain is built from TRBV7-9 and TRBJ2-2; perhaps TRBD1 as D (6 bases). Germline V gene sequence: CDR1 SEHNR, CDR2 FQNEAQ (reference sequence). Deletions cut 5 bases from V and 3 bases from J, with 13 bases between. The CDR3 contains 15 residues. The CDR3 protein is CASSPETGYTGELFF. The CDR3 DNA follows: TGTGCCAGCAGCCCCGAAACAGGGTACACCGGGGAGCTGTTTTTT.

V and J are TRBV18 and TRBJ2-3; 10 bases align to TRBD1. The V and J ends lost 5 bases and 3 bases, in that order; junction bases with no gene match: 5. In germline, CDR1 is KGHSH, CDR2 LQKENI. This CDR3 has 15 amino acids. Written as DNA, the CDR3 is TGTGCCAGCTCAACGCGGGACAGGGGAACAGATACGCAGTATTTT. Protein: CASSTRDRGTDTQYF.

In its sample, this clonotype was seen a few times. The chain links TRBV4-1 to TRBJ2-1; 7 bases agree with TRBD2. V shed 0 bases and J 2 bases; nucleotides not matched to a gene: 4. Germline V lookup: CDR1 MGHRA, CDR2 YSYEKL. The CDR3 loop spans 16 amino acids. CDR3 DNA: TGCGCCAGCAGCCAAGATCAAGCGGGACCCTACAATGAGCAGTTCTTC. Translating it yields CASSQDQAGPYNEQFF.

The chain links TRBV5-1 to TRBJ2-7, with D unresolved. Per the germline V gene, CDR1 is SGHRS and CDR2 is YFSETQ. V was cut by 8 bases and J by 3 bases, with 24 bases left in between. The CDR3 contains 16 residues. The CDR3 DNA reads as TGCGCCAGAAAACTTGTTATGTACGGCCGGAACTACGAGCAGTACGTC. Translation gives CARKLVMYGRNYEQYV.

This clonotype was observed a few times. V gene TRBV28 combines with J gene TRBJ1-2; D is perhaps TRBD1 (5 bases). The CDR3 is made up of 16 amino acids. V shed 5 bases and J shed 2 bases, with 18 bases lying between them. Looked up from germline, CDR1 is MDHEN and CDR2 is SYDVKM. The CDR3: CASSPGGPPANYGYTF. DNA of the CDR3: TGTGCCAGCAGTCCGGGGGGTCCCCCGGCAAACTATGGCTACACCTTC.

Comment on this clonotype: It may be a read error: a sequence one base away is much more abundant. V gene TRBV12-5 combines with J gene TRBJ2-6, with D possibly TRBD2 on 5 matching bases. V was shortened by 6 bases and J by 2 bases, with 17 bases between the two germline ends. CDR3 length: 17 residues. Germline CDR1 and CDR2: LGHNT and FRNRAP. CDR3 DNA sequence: TGTGCTAGTGGACTGGACTTTCCCTCTACTGGGGCCAACGTCCTGACTTTC. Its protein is CASGLDFPSTGANVLTF.

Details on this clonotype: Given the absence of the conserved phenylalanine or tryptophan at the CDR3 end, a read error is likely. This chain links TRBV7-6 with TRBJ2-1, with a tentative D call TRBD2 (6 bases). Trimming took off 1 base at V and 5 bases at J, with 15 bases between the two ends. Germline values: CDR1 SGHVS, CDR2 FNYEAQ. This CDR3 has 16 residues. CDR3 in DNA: TGTGCCAGCAGCTTAGGGGCGGGAAGGTCTAACAATGAGCAGTTCCTC. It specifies CASSLGAGRSNNEQFL.

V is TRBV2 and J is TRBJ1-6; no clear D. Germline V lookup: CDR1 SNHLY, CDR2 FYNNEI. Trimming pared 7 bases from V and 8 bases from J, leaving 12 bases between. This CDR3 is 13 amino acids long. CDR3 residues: CASKTVKDSPLHF. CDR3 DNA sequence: TGTGCCAGCAAAACGGTTAAGGATTCACCCCTCCACTTT.

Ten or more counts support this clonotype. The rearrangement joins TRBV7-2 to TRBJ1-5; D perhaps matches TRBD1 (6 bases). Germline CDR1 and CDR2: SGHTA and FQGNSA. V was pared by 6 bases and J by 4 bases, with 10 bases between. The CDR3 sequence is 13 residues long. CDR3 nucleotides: TGTGCCAGCAGGCTCACAGGGAATCAGCCCCAGCATTTT. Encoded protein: CASRLTGNQPQHF.

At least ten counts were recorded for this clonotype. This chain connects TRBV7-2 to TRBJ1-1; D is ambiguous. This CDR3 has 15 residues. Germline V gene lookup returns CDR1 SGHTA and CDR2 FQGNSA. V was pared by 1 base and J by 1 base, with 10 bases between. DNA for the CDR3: TGTGCCAGCAGCTTAGTAGCGGGATCGAACACTGAAGCTTTCTTT. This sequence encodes CASSLVAGSNTEAFF.

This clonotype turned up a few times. The CDR3 DNA follows: TGTGCCATCAGTGAGAATGGGGAGTACGAGCAGTACTTC. This encodes CAISENGEYEQYF. The chain joins TRBV10-3 to TRBJ2-7; perhaps TRBD2 as D (5 bases). Between the trimmed V and J ends, which lost 2 bases and 4 bases, there was a span of 9 bases. CDR3 length equals 13 residues. From germline, CDR1 is ENHRY and CDR2 SYGVKD.

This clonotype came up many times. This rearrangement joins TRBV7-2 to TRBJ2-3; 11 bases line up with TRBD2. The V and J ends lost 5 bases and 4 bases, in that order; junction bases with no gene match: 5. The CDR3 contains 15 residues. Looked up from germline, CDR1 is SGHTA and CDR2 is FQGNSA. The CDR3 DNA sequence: TGTGCCAGCAGCCCTACTAGCGGGAGCGCAGATACGCAGTATTTT. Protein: CASSPTSGSADTQYF.

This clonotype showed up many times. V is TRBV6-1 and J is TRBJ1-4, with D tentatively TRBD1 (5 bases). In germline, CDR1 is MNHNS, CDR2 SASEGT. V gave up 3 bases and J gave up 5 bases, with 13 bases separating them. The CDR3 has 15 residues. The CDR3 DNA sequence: TGTGCCAGCAGTGAGAGGGGCAGGGCCAATGAAAAACTGTTTTTT. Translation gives CASSERGRANEKLFF.

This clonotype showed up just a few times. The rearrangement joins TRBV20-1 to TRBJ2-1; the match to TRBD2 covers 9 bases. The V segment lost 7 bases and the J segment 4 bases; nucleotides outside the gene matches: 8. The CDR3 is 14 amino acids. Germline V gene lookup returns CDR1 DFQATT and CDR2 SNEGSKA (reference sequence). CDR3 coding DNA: TGCAGTGAGGAGGGGCGGGAGGGGTACAATGAGCAGTTCTTC. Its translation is CSEEGREGYNEQFF.